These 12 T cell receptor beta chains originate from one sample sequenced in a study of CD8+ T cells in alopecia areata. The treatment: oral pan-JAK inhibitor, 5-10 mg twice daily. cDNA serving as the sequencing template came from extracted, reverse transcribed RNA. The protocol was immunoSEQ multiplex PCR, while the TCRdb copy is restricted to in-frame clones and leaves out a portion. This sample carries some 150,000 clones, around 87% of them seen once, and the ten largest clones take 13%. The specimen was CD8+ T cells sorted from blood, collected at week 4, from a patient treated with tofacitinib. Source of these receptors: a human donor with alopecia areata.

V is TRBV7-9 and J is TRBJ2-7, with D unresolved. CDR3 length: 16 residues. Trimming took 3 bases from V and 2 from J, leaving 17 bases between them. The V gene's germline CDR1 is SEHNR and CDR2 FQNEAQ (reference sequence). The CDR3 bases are TGTGCCAGCAGCTTTGGGGTTTCCACAACTACCTACGAGCAGTACTTC. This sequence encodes CASSFGVSTTTYEQYF.

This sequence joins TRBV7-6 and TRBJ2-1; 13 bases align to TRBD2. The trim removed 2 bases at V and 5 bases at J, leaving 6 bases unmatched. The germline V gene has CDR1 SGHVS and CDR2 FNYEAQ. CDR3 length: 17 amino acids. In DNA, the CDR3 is TGTGCCAGCAGCTTATTTCTAGGGACTAGCGGGAACAATGAGCAGTTCTTC. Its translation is CASSLFLGTSGNNEQFF.

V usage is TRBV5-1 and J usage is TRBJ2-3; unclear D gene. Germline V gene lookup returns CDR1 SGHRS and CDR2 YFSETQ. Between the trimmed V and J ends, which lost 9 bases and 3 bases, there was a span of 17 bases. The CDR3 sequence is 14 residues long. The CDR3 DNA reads TGCGCCACCTCCGAATTGGAACAGACAGATACGCAGTATTTT. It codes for CATSELEQTDTQYF.

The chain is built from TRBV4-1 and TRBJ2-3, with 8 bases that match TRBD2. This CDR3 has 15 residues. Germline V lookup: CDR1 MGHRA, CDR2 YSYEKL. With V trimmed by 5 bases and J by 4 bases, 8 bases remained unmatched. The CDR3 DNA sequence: TGCGCCAGCAGCTCTCGGGCGGGAGGTGCAGATACGCAGTATTTT. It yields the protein CASSSRAGGADTQYF.

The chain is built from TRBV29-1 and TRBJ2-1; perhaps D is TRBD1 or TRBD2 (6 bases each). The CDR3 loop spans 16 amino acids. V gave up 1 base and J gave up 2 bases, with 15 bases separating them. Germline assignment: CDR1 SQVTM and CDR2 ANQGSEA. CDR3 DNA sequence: TGCAGCGTTGAAGGGGGAGAGGGGGGTACCTACAATGAGCAGTTCTTC. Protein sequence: CSVEGGEGGTYNEQFF.

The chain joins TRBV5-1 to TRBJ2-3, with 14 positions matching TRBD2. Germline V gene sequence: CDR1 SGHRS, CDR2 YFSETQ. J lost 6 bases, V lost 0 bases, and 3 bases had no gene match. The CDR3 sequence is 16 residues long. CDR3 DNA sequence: TGCGCCAGCAGCTTGGAGACTAGCGGGAGGGCGGATACGCAGTATTTT. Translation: CASSLETSGRADTQYF.

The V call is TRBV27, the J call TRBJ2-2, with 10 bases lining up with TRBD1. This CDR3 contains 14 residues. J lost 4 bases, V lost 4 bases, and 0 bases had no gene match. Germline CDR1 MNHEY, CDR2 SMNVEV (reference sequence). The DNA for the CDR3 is TGTGCCAGCAGTTGGACAGGGGGCACCGGGGAGCTGTTTTTT. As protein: CASSWTGGTGELFF.

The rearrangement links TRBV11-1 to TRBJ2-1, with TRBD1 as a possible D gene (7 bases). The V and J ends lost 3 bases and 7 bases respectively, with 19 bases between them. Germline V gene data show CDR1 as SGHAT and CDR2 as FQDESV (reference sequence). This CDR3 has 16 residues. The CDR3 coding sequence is TGTGCCAGCAGCTTGGGTGACAGGGACCGGGAGAATGAGCAGTTCTTC. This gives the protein CASSLGDRDRENEQFF.

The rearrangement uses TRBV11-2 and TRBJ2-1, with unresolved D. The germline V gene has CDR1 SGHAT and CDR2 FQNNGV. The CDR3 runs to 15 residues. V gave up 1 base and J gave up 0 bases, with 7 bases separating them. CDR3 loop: CASSLAGNSYNEQFF. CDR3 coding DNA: TGTGCCAGCAGCTTAGCTGGGAACTCCTACAATGAGCAGTTCTTC.

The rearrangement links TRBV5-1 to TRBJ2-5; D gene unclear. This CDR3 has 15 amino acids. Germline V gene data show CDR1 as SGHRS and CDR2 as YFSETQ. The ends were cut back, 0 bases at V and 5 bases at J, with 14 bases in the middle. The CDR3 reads CASSLAVNGQETQYF. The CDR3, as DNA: TGCGCCAGCAGCTTGGCCGTTAATGGTCAGGAGACCCAGTACTTC.

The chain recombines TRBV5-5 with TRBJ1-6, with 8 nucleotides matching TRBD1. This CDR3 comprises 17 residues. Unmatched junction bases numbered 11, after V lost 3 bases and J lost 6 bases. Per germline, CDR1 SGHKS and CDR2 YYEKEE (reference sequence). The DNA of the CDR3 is TGTGCCAGCAGCTCGACCTCAGGGGGCTTTTTTAATTCACCCCTCCACTTT. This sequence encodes CASSSTSGGFFNSPLHF.

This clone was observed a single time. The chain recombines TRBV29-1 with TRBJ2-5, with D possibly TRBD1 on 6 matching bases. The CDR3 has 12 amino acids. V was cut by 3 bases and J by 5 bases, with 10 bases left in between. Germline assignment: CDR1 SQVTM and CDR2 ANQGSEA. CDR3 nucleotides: TGCAGCGTTGACAGGGGAGATGAGACCCAGTACTTC. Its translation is CSVDRGDETQYF.